The 25 T cell receptor beta chains presented below share a single source sample, sequenced in a study of cytomegalovirus exposure and HLA in healthy donors. In the PCR, 60 Vbeta and 13 Jbeta primers were used. Profiling relied on immunoSEQ multiplex PCR, and the TCRdb table lists in-frame clones only, not all of them. The sample has roughly 170,000 clones; almost 80% are singletons. The sequenced sample was PBMCs. These receptors came from a man aged 25-40 years in good health and CMV-seronegative.

The chain links TRBV19 to TRBJ2-7, with 10 positions matching TRBD2. The CDR3 is made up of 15 amino acids. Unmatched junction bases numbered 7, after V lost 7 bases and J lost 1 base. Per the germline V gene, CDR1 is LNHDA and CDR2 is SQIVND (reference sequence). CDR3 protein: CASNPGLAPSYEQYF. The CDR3 nucleotides read TGTGCCAGTAACCCGGGACTAGCGCCGTCCTACGAGCAGTACTTC.

For the CDR3, the DNA is TGTGCCAGCAGCCAAGTTAGCTACTCTGGAAACACCATATATTTT. Amino acid sequence: CASSQVSYSGNTIYF. The J gene is TRBJ1-3, the V gene TRBV4-2; no reliable D call. This CDR3 has 15 amino acids. Germline V gene data show CDR1 as LGHNA and CDR2 as YNFKEQ. The V end lost 1 base, the J end lost 0 bases, and 7 bases lay between the germline ends.

The rearrangement links TRBV28 to TRBJ2-2; 8 nucleotides agree with TRBD2. In germline, CDR1 is MDHEN, CDR2 SYDVKM. The CDR3 length is 15 residues. The V and J ends lost 7 bases and 6 bases, in that order; junction bases with no gene match: 10. The CDR3 here is CASTPPSLAAGELFF. DNA for the CDR3: TGTGCCAGCACTCCCCCGTCACTAGCGGCCGGGGAGCTGTTTTTT.

The J gene is TRBJ2-5, the V gene TRBV19; TRBD2 matches at 13 bases. The CDR3 is 17 residues long. CDR1 LNHDA and CDR2 SQIVND come from the germline V gene (reference sequence). Losses at the gene ends were 4 bases for V and 5 bases for J; bases not matched to a gene: 10. The CDR3 sequence is CASSTLGLAGRRETQYF. The CDR3 region has the DNA TGTGCCAGTAGTACCTTGGGACTAGCGGGGCGGCGGGAGACCCAGTACTTC.

J is TRBJ2-1 and V is TRBV7-3; TRBD1 agrees at 9 bases. The V and J ends lost 5 bases and 7 bases, in that order; junction bases with no gene match: 12. The CDR3 covers 16 residues. CDR1 is SGHTA, CDR2 FQGTGA, per germline. CDR3 sequence (DNA): TGTGCCAGCAGCCCACCTTCCGGGACAGGGCTGAATGAGCAGTTCTTC. Translating it yields CASSPPSGTGLNEQFF.

J is TRBJ1-1 and V is TRBV19, with D hard to call. Trimming removed 3 bases at V and 2 bases at J, with 7 bases between. The CDR3 consists of 13 residues. The germline V gene encodes CDR1 LNHDA and CDR2 SQIVND (reference sequence). CDR3 amino acids: CASSIRINTEAFF. The CDR3 nucleotides are TGTGCCAGTAGTATTAGAATAAACACTGAAGCTTTCTTT.

CDR3 nucleotide sequence: TGTGCCAGCAGCGGACTAGCGGGTACCTACAATGAGCAGTTCTTC. Its translation: CASSGLAGTYNEQFF. The chain has TRBV6-4 and TRBJ2-1; 11 bases fit TRBD2. The CDR3 length is 15 residues. The junction had 3 bases not matched to a gene; V was cut back by 6 bases and J by 2 bases. Germline V CDR1 and CDR2: MRHNA, SNTAGT.

The chain has TRBV4-3 and TRBJ2-3; 8 bases fit TRBD1. Unmatched junction bases numbered 11, after V lost 5 bases and J lost 4 bases. The germline V gene has CDR1 LGHNA and CDR2 YSLEER. This CDR3 is built from 16 residues. CDR3 nucleotide sequence: TGCGCCAGCAGCTCAGGGGGCTCCAGGGGCGCAGATACGCAGTATTTT. It encodes CASSSGGSRGADTQYF.

This clone was counted between two and nine times. This rearrangement joins TRBV25-1 to TRBJ1-1; maybe TRBD1 (6 bases). CDR3 length: 15 amino acids. Deletions cut 2 bases from V and 0 bases from J, with 10 bases between. CDR1 and CDR2 from the germline V gene are MGHDK and SYGVNS. CDR3 sequence reads: CASSEPDSMNTEAFF. The CDR3 region has the DNA TGTGCCAGCAGTGAACCGGACAGCATGAACACTGAAGCTTTCTTT.

The chain combines TRBV13 with TRBJ1-1; D is undetermined. The CDR3 has 12 amino acids. Germline loops: CDR1 PRHDT, CDR2 FYEKMQ (reference sequence). V was shortened by 0 bases and J by 4 bases, with 3 bases between the two germline ends. CDR3 in DNA: TGTGCCAGCAGCTTAGGCATCACTGAAGCTTTCTTT. It codes for CASSLGITEAFF.

This chain links TRBV10-3 with TRBJ2-1; TRBD1 matches 10 bases. This CDR3 has 18 residues. Germline loops: CDR1 ENHRY, CDR2 SYGVKD. With V trimmed by 9 bases and J by 8 bases, 22 bases remained unmatched. CDR3 coding DNA: TGTGCCATTAGGCAAGAGCGAGGGACAGGGGCGGAGATGGATGAGCAGTTCTTC. This gives the protein CAIRQERGTGAEMDEQFF.

The rearrangement joins TRBV19 to TRBJ2-7; tentatively, D is TRBD1 (6 bases). CDR1 LNHDA and CDR2 SQIVND come from the germline V gene (reference sequence). V lost 6 bases to trimming and J lost 2 bases, with 17 bases between them. This CDR3 spans 15 amino acids. CDR3 sequence (DNA): TGTGCCAGTAGACAAGGACAGCACCAAGCCTACGAGCAGTACTTC. The encoded protein is CASRQGQHQAYEQYF.

V gene TRBV19 combines with J gene TRBJ2-3, with D possibly TRBD1 on 6 matching bases. V was pared by 10 bases and J by 9 bases, with 14 bases between. The CDR3 has 11 residues. In germline, CDR1 is LNHDA, CDR2 SQIVND (reference sequence). The CDR3, as DNA: TGTGCCACAAGGGGGTTTAGGACGCAGTATTTT. Its translation: CATRGFRTQYF.

With regard to this clone: Other DNA sequences of this sample code for an identical CDR3. The gene calls are TRBV28 and TRBJ1-5; D remains unclear. Per germline, CDR1 MDHEN and CDR2 SYDVKM. Trimming removed 5 bases from V and 6 bases from J, with 11 bases in between. This CDR3 has 13 residues. CDR3 residues: CASSPRGSQPQHF. The CDR3 coding sequence is TGTGCCAGCAGTCCGCGAGGAAGTCAGCCCCAGCATTTT.

The chain employs TRBV7-2 and TRBJ2-2; the D gene is possibly TRBD2 (5 bases). Germline V gives CDR1 SGHTA, CDR2 FQGNSA. V lost 0 bases to trimming and J lost 10 bases, with 12 bases between them. The CDR3 has 14 residues. CDR3 bases: TGTGCCAGCAGCTTAGCGCGAGGGTGGGAGGAGCTGTTTTTT. Its protein product is CASSLARGWEELFF.

V gene TRBV18 combines with J gene TRBJ1-5; tentative D call: TRBD1 (6 bases). Germline CDR1 is KGHSH and CDR2 is LQKENI. This CDR3 is 14 amino acids long. Trimming shortened V by 3 bases and J by 0 bases, and 6 bases separated the two germline ends. The CDR3 DNA sequence: TGTGCCAGCTCACCGGGACATAGCAATCAGCCCCAGCATTTT. Encoded protein: CASSPGHSNQPQHF.

The chain carries TRBV19 and TRBJ2-7, with D tentatively TRBD2 (7 bases). V lost 5 bases, J lost 9 bases, and 17 bases lay in between. Germline CDR1 reads LNHDA; CDR2 reads SQIVND (reference sequence). The CDR3 is 13 residues long. CDR3 protein: CASSLGQRGRQYF. The CDR3 region has the DNA TGTGCCAGTAGTCTAGGACAGCGCGGGAGGCAGTACTTC. The variable domain in full, with the rest retrieved from reference TRBV19 and TRBJ2-7, is DGGITQSPKYLFRKEGQNVTLSCEQNLNHDAMYWYRQDPGQGLRLIYYSQIVNDFQKGDIAEGYSVSREKKESFPLTVTSAQKNPTAFYLCASSLGQRGRQYFGPGTRLTVT.

This rearrangement joins TRBV4-3 to TRBJ1-6; TRBD1 aligns across 7 bases. The length of the CDR3 is 14 residues. The germline CDR1 and CDR2 sequences are LGHNA and YSLEER. Trimming at V came to 6 bases and at J to 13 bases, leaving 12 bases not matched to a gene. The CDR3 loop is CASSSGTESFPLHF. CDR3 bases: TGCGCCAGCAGTTCCGGGACAGAGAGTTTTCCCCTCCACTTT.

This clone was recorded a few times. This rearrangement joins TRBV19 to TRBJ2-1; D is possibly TRBD2 (6 bases). Trimming took 5 bases from V and 7 from J, leaving 15 bases between them. Germline V lookup: CDR1 LNHDA, CDR2 SQIVND (reference sequence). The CDR3 totals 14 residues. The CDR3 protein is CASSLQRVMNEQFF. The CDR3 DNA reads as TGTGCCAGTAGTCTCCAGCGGGTTATGAATGAGCAGTTCTTC.

This chain connects TRBV7-8 to TRBJ2-7, with 11 bases that match TRBD2. Germline CDR1 and CDR2: SGHVS and FQNEAQ. CDR3 length: 15 amino acids. Unmatched junction bases numbered 8, after V lost 5 bases and J lost 5 bases. CDR3 in amino acids: CASSPILAGVDEQYF. Written as DNA, the CDR3 is TGTGCCAGCAGCCCGATACTAGCGGGAGTCGACGAGCAGTACTTC.

The chain links TRBV4-1 to TRBJ1-4; D call uncertain. V was pared by 0 bases and J by 13 bases, with 18 bases between. Germline loops: CDR1 MGHRA, CDR2 YSYEKL. The CDR3 has 15 amino acids. CDR3 loop: CASSQEARGSARLFF. Written as DNA, the CDR3 is TGCGCCAGCAGCCAAGAGGCGCGGGGTTCAGCGAGACTGTTTTTT.

This clone was recorded only once. The V call is TRBV19, the J call TRBJ1-2; unclear D gene. This CDR3 contains 15 residues. CDR1 is LNHDA and CDR2 is SQIVND in the germline V gene (reference sequence). Trimming stripped 4 bases from V and 7 bases from J, with 19 bases between. CDR3 protein: CASSTGLTYLGGYTF. DNA for the CDR3: TGTGCCAGTAGTACCGGACTGACCTATCTAGGTGGCTACACCTTC.

The chain has TRBV4-3 and TRBJ2-5; 9 positions match TRBD2. CDR1 is LGHNA and CDR2 is YSLEER in the germline V gene. The V segment lost 2 bases and the J segment 5 bases; nucleotides outside the gene matches: 9. This CDR3 is 16 amino acids long. Here the CDR3 DNA reads TGCGCCAGCAGCCAACATAAAGCGGGGGGCGGCGAGACCCAGTACTTC. Translation gives CASSQHKAGGGETQYF.

The CDR3 bases are TGCGCCAGCAGCTTGTCGTCGGACAGGGCGCCTGGGGCCAACGTCCTGACTTTC. The encoded protein is CASSLSSDRAPGANVLTF. The chain employs TRBV5-1 and TRBJ2-6; 8 positions match TRBD1. Losses at the gene ends were 1 base for V and 2 bases for J; bases not matched to a gene: 8. The CDR3 extends over 18 amino acids. Germline V gene data show CDR1 as SGHRS and CDR2 as YFSETQ.

The chain combines TRBV2 with TRBJ1-2; TRBD1 aligns across 7 bases. Germline loops: CDR1 SNHLY, CDR2 FYNNEI. The CDR3 sequence is 14 residues long. The V and J ends lost 5 bases and 4 bases, in that order; junction bases with no gene match: 7. The CDR3 nucleotides are TGTGCCAGCAGTTCAGGGACAGCCAGCTATGGCTACACCTTC. This translates into CASSSGTASYGYTF. Complete variable domain (other parts from reference TRBV2 and TRBJ1-2): EPEVTQTPSHQVTQMGQEVILRCVPISNHLYFYWYRQILGQKVEFLVSFYNNEISEKSEIFDDQFSVERPDGSNFTLKIRSTKLEDSAMYFCASSSGTASYGYTFGSGTRLTVV.